A single sample is the source of the 13 T cell receptor beta chains below, sequenced in a study of regulatory T cells in long-lasting Graves disease (dated by TCRdb to about 2021). Interpreted using the paper, the time point label stands for: persistent/refractory GD, antithyroid drugs over 5 years with positive TRAb. RNA was extracted from PBMCs in TRIzol for both TCR sequencing and RNA sequencing. The receptor library was made with multiplex PCR. TCRdb shows the sequencer as Illumina HiSeq 4000. iRepertoire HTBI primers and Arm-PCR amplification of CDR3 regions were used to construct TCR beta libraries. Using fastp at Q25 and MiXCR, TCRdb reprocessed the public reads and kept productive beta chains. Here each entry gathers all rows of one CDR3 protein and keeps the most common genes and DNA. This sample holds some 300,000 distinct CDR3 sequences; around 20% were observed only once. The top ten clonotypes cover more than 50% of the sample.

The specimen was peripheral blood mononuclear cells (PBMCs), collected when the disease was refractory, from a patient treated with antithyroid drugs. Receptors were obtained from a female donor with Graves disease.

This clonotype occurred a few times. CDR3 residues: CSVSPEDKETQYF. The CDR3 DNA reads TGCAGTGTCAGCCCCGAGGATAAAGAGACCCAGTACTTC. The V gene is TRBV20-1, the J gene TRBJ2-5; D not resolved. The CDR3 runs to 13 residues. The germline V gene has CDR1 DFQATT and CDR2 SNEGSKA (reference sequence). Trimming left V 7 bases short and J 3 bases short, with 15 bases between.

A note on this clonotype: This may come from a read error, since a much larger clone is one base off. V usage is TRBV27 and J usage is TRBJ1-2; D may be TRBD1 (5 bases). This CDR3 contains 15 residues. Germline CDR1 is MNHEY and CDR2 is SMNVEV (reference sequence). CDR3 coding DNA: TGTGCCAGCAGCCACAAATCGGGGGTCGTTTATGGCTACGCCTTC. It encodes CASSHKSGVVYGYAF.

There are a few counts of this clonotype. This chain links TRBV6-5 with TRBJ2-2, with 7 bases identical to TRBD1. Germline lookup yields CDR1 MNHEY and CDR2 SVGAGI. Trimming at V came to 2 bases and at J to 2 bases, leaving 8 bases not matched to a gene. This CDR3 region has 17 residues. The CDR3 nucleotides read TGTGCCAGCAGTTACAAGACCGGGACAGTAAACACCGGGGAGCTGTTTTTT. The encoded protein is CASSYKTGTVNTGELFF.

This clonotype was picked up many times. J is TRBJ2-1 and V is TRBV11-2; D uncertain. V lost 1 base to trimming and J lost 5 bases, with 12 bases between them. Germline lookup yields CDR1 SGHAT and CDR2 FQNNGV. This CDR3 is built from 15 residues. CDR3 sequence: CASSLGQPPDNEQFF. CDR3 coding DNA: TGTGCCAGCAGCTTAGGCCAGCCGCCCGACAATGAGCAGTTCTTC. The full variable domain, completed using reference TRBV11-2 and TRBJ2-1, is EAGVAQSPRYKIIEKRQSVAFWCNPISGHATLYWYQQILGQGPKLLIQFQNNGVVDDSQLPKDRFSAERLKGVDSTLKIQPAKLEDSAVYLCASSLGQPPDNEQFFGPGTRLTVL.

This chain connects TRBV11-2 to TRBJ2-3; D not resolved. Germline CDR1 is SGHAT and CDR2 is FQNNGV. Trimming left V 4 bases short and J 4 bases short, with 18 bases between. This CDR3 region has 16 residues. CDR3 sequence: CASSSTGWNPSDTQYF. DNA for the CDR3: TGTGCCAGCAGCTCTACCGGCTGGAACCCATCAGATACGCAGTATTTT.

This clonotype was counted many times. The chain has TRBV28 and TRBJ1-6; TRBD1 matches at 8 bases. Germline values: CDR1 MDHEN, CDR2 SYDVKM. V shed 5 bases and J 9 bases; nucleotides not matched to a gene: 6. The CDR3 has 14 amino acids. The CDR3: CASSTGQAGSPLHF. Here the CDR3 DNA reads TGTGCCAGCAGTACGGGACAGGCCGGTTCACCCCTCCACTTT.

This clonotype appeared many times. The chain carries TRBV28 and TRBJ2-7; D not resolved. Germline lookup yields CDR1 MDHEN and CDR2 SYDVKM. CDR3 length: 11 amino acids. V was trimmed by 3 bases and J by 5 bases, leaving 5 bases between them. The CDR3 DNA reads as TGTGCCAGCAGTTTTGGTGACGAGCAGTACTTC. It codes for CASSFGDEQYF.

This rearrangement joins TRBV6-2 or TRBV6-3 to TRBJ2-1, with TRBD1 identical over 7 bases. Germline V gene lookup returns CDR1 MNHEY and CDR2 SVGEGT. The CDR3 contains 19 residues. The trim removed 0 bases at V and 3 bases at J, leaving 14 bases unmatched. CDR3 region: CASSYSLMTGNSLYNEQFF. As DNA, the CDR3 is TGTGCCAGCAGTTACTCCCTGATGACAGGGAATTCCCTCTACAATGAGCAGTTCTTC.

This clonotype was counted between two and nine times. J is TRBJ2-1 and V is TRBV12-3 or TRBV12-4, with 13 bases identical to TRBD2. Unmatched junction bases numbered 13, after V lost 6 bases and J lost 5 bases. The CDR3 loop spans 18 amino acids. The CDR3 reads CASSPDTTSGRTHNEQFF. For the CDR3, the DNA is TGTGCCAGCAGCCCCGATACGACTAGCGGGAGGACACACAATGAGCAGTTCTTC.

The chain uses TRBV20-1 and TRBJ1-5, with a tentative D call TRBD1 (6 bases). This CDR3 region has 15 residues. V was trimmed by 1 base and J by 0 bases, leaving 10 bases between them. Germline assignment: CDR1 DFQATT and CDR2 SNEGSKA (reference sequence). CDR3 bases: TGCAGTGCTAGAGGAGGGGGGGCTAGCAATCAGCCCCAGCATTTT. Encoded protein: CSARGGGASNQPQHF.

V is TRBV28 and J is TRBJ1-1; tentatively, D is TRBD1 (6 bases). V was clipped by 10 bases and J by 4 bases, with 19 bases between them. Per the germline V gene, CDR1 is MDHEN and CDR2 is SYDVKM. This CDR3 comprises 14 residues. The CDR3 coding sequence is TGTGCCAACAGCTACGTCAGAGGGGGCACTGAAGCTTTCTTT. Translating gives CANSYVRGGTEAFF. The entire variable domain, with the rest obtained from reference TRBV28 and TRBJ1-1, is as follows: DVKVTQSSRYLVKRTGEKVFLECVQDMDHENMFWYRQDPGLGLRLIYFSYDVKMKEKGDIPEGYSVSREKKERFSLILESASTNQTSMYLCANSYVRGGTEAFFGQGTRLTVV.

This clonotype was found many times. The V call is TRBV29-1, the J call TRBJ1-1, with D perhaps matching TRBD1 (5 bases). With 7 bases removed from V and 3 bases from J, the gap between germline ends came to 15 bases. The CDR3 is made up of 13 amino acids. Germline lookup yields CDR1 SQVTM and CDR2 ANQGSEA. This CDR3 reads CSAREGADTEAFF. Written as DNA, the CDR3 is TGCAGCGCTCGCGAAGGGGCGGACACTGAAGCTTTCTTT.

In its sample, this clonotype was seen a few times. The chain links TRBV28 to TRBJ2-7; D perhaps matches TRBD1 (7 bases). The CDR3 is 16 residues long. CDR1 and CDR2 (germline): MDHEN, SYDVKM. The V end was cut by 4 bases, the J end by 6 bases, with 22 bases between. The chain's CDR3 is CASSSPGAGGYAEQYF. CDR3 bases: TGTGCCAGCAGTTCGCCTGGGGCAGGGGGGTATGCCGAGCAGTACTTC.